The 3 T cell receptor beta chains below all came from one sample that was sequenced in a study of blood T cells in healthy people across ages. A second about 6 to 12 cycle PCR used barcoded and J-beta primers. A single record per CDR3 protein comes from TCRdb applying MiXCR to the 5' RACE reads. The table lists some 1 million distinct CDR3 sequences, less than 50% of them singletons. Sequencing input: blood. These receptors originate from a woman in her sixties in good health.

V usage is TRBV12-3 or TRBV12-4 and J usage is TRBJ2-1; TRBD2 aligns across 13 bases. After removal of 3 bases from V and 7 bases from J, the junction contained 24 bases not matched to a gene. CDR3 length: 22 residues. DNA for the CDR3: TGTGCCAGCAGTTTTGATCCATTGACAGGGGGCGGACTAGCGGGAGAAATTAATGAGCAGTTCTTC. Translation: CASSFDPLTGGGLAGEINEQFF.

This clonotype was recorded a few times. This chain links TRBV30 with TRBJ2-1; 9 positions agree with TRBD2. V was clipped by 3 bases and J by 2 bases; unmatched bases: 5. The CDR3 covers 15 residues. Germline CDR1 GTSNPN, CDR2 SVGIG (reference sequence). This CDR3 is CAWRLAGGAYNEQFF. CDR3 nucleotides: TGTGCCTGGAGGTTGGCGGGAGGGGCCTACAATGAGCAGTTCTTC.

The V call is TRBV6-5, the J call TRBJ2-7; D may match TRBD1 or TRBD2 (5 bases each). Deletions cut 4 bases from V and 4 bases from J, with 17 bases between. CDR3 length: 15 amino acids. Germline lookup yields CDR1 MNHEY and CDR2 SVGAGI. CDR3 sequence: CASSWGTGPGYEQYF. The CDR3 coding sequence is TGTGCCAGCAGTTGGGGGACGGGTCCGGGTTACGAGCAGTACTTC.